The 21 T cell receptor beta chains in this list originate from one sample, sequenced in a study of shared clonotypes between healthy human individuals. Sequencing was performed with immunoSEQ multiplex PCR; in TCRdb, only in-frame clones are kept and a portion is missing. This table holds roughly 600,000 clones, 95% to 98% found once. Naive CD8 cells, CD45RO-negative and positively selected for CCR7, excluded terminally differentiated effector memory CD45RA+ cells. Sequencing was performed on naive CD8+ T cells sorted from blood. The receptors stem from a man between 25 and 39 years old in good health.

CDR3 region: CASSVGGDPYNEQFF. The DNA for the CDR3 is TGTGCCAGCAGCGTAGGCGGGGACCCCTACAATGAGCAGTTCTTC. The chain carries TRBV9 and TRBJ2-1; D may be TRBD2 (6 bases). The CDR3 extends over 15 amino acids. The germline V and J ends were trimmed by 0 bases and 2 bases, with 9 bases remaining between them. CDR1 is SGDLS, CDR2 YYNGEE, per germline.

This clone was seen just once. The chain uses TRBV6-5 and TRBJ1-2; maybe TRBD1 (5 bases). Trimming cost V 0 bases and J 3 bases, with 14 bases left between them. The germline gives CDR1 MNHEY, CDR2 SVGAGI. This CDR3 is 16 amino acids long. The CDR3 sequence: CASSYSETPGDYGYTF. Here the CDR3 DNA reads TGTGCCAGCAGTTACTCCGAGACACCGGGGGACTATGGCTACACCTTC.

This chain connects TRBV5-1 to TRBJ2-1; perhaps D is TRBD1 or TRBD2 (5 bases each). The CDR3 length is 15 residues. Germline lookup yields CDR1 SGHRS and CDR2 YFSETQ. The V and J ends lost 3 bases and 1 base respectively, with 11 bases between them. CDR3 nucleotides: TGCGCCAGCAGCTATTTTGGGGGATCCTACAATGAGCAGTTCTTC. This translates into CASSYFGGSYNEQFF.

This sequence joins TRBV5-4 and TRBJ2-7; possible D gene TRBD1, 7 bases. The CDR3 consists of 14 residues. Trimming cost V 0 bases and J 2 bases, with 9 bases left between them. Germline assignment: CDR1 SGHNT and CDR2 YYREEE (reference sequence). The CDR3 spells CASSLAGGPYEQYF. The DNA of the CDR3 is TGTGCCAGCAGCTTGGCAGGGGGGCCCTACGAGCAGTACTTC. The full variable domain, completed using reference TRBV5-4 and TRBJ2-7, is ETGVTQSPTHLIKTRGQQVTLRCSSQSGHNTVSWYQQALGQGPQFIFQYYREEENGRGNFPPRFSGLQFPNYSSELNVNALELDDSALYLCASSLAGGPYEQYFGPGTRLTVT.

This chain joins TRBV29-1 and TRBJ2-3; maybe TRBD1 (6 bases). Germline V gene data show CDR1 as SQVTM and CDR2 as ANQGSEA. The CDR3 extends over 15 amino acids. Deletions cut 7 bases from V and 4 bases from J, with 21 bases between. This CDR3 reads CSADVQRGSPDTQYF. Here the CDR3 DNA reads TGCAGCGCCGATGTCCAGAGGGGGAGTCCAGATACGCAGTATTTT.

The chain combines TRBV14 with TRBJ1-5; 9 bases are shared with TRBD1. This CDR3 has 15 residues. Trimming cost V 3 bases and J 5 bases; bases outside gene matches: 5. Germline CDR1 reads SGHDN; CDR2 reads FVKESK. In DNA form, the CDR3 reads TGTGCCAGCAGCCAGACAGGGGGATTCGATCAGCCCCAGCATTTT. It specifies CASSQTGGFDQPQHF.

The chain carries TRBV14 and TRBJ2-1; D possibly corresponds to TRBD2 (5 bases). This CDR3 has 18 residues. Germline V lookup: CDR1 SGHDN, CDR2 FVKESK. V dropped 0 bases and J dropped 2 bases, with 17 bases sitting between them. The CDR3 DNA reads as TGTGCCAGCAGCCAAGATCTGGTAGGGTACGGGACCTACAATGAGCAGTTCTTC. The encoded protein is CASSQDLVGYGTYNEQFF.

The rearrangement joins TRBV19 to TRBJ1-1; D gene ambiguous. With 5 bases removed from V and 4 bases from J, the gap between germline ends came to 11 bases. The CDR3 sequence is 13 residues long. Germline-derived CDR1 and CDR2 are LNHDA and SQIVND (reference sequence). CDR3 bases: TGTGCCAGTAGTTTGTGGGAGAGCACTGAAGCTTTCTTT. This translates into CASSLWESTEAFF. Based on the CDR3 plus reference TRBV19 and TRBJ1-1, the full variable domain is DGGITQSPKYLFRKEGQNVTLSCEQNLNHDAMYWYRQDPGQGLRLIYYSQIVNDFQKGDIAEGYSVSREKKESFPLTVTSAQKNPTAFYLCASSLWESTEAFFGQGTRLTVV.

The V gene is TRBV6-6, the J gene TRBJ2-6, with D unclear. This CDR3 is 16 amino acids long. Germline loops: CDR1 MNHNY, CDR2 SVGAGI (reference sequence). V gave up 0 bases and J gave up 1 base, with 7 bases separating them. CDR3 DNA: TGTGCCAGCAGTTACTCTCGCGCTTCTGGGGCCAACGTCCTGACTTTC. Amino acids: CASSYSRASGANVLTF.

The CDR3 DNA follows: TGTGCCAGCAGCCCTCGTTTTGGGCTAGCGGGCAGGAATGAGCAGTTCTTC. It is translated as CASSPRFGLAGRNEQFF. The V gene is TRBV11-3, the J gene TRBJ2-1; 8 positions match TRBD2. Losses at the gene ends were 5 bases for V and 7 bases for J; bases not matched to a gene: 16. Germline V gene sequence: CDR1 SGHNT, CDR2 YENEEA. This CDR3 has 17 amino acids.

J is TRBJ2-7 and V is TRBV30, with D possibly being TRBD1 or TRBD2 (6 bases each). Trimming pared 2 bases from V and 6 bases from J, leaving 14 bases between. This CDR3 has 13 residues. Germline CDR1 reads GTSNPN; CDR2 reads SVGIG (reference sequence). CDR3 bases: TGTGCCTGGAGTTTGGGGGCCGGGGGCGAGCAGTACTTC. Protein sequence: CAWSLGAGGEQYF.

This rearrangement joins TRBV9 to TRBJ2-1; a possible D gene is TRBD1 (6 bases). The CDR3 spans 15 residues. The V gene's germline CDR1 is SGDLS and CDR2 YYNGEE. The V gene lost 3 bases and the J gene lost 0 bases, with 10 bases spanning the gap. CDR3 nucleotides: TGTGCCAGCAGCGCGGGACACAGCTCCTACAATGAGCAGTTCTTC. Protein product: CASSAGHSSYNEQFF.

The genes are TRBV7-9 and TRBJ1-1; perhaps TRBD1 as D (6 bases). Germline values: CDR1 SEHNR, CDR2 FQNEAQ (reference sequence). The V end was cut by 5 bases, the J end by 6 bases, with 19 bases between. The CDR3 contains 15 residues. This CDR3 reads CASSRGRGYNAEAFF. As DNA, the CDR3 is TGTGCCAGCAGCCGGGGCAGGGGATATAACGCTGAAGCTTTCTTT.

This CDR3 reads CASSYRVSFYNEQFF. The CDR3 DNA sequence: TGTGCCAGCAGTTATCGGGTTTCGTTCTACAATGAGCAGTTCTTC. The V and J genes are TRBV27 and TRBJ2-1; D is unresolved. Trimming cost V 4 bases and J 3 bases, with 13 bases left between them. The CDR3 is made up of 15 amino acids. Germline values: CDR1 MNHEY, CDR2 SMNVEV (reference sequence).

The J gene is TRBJ1-1, the V gene TRBV5-1; a weak D match, TRBD1 (5 bases). V lost 2 bases to trimming and J lost 6 bases, with 11 bases between them. Germline V gives CDR1 SGHRS, CDR2 YFSETQ. The CDR3 length is 13 residues. The CDR3 coding sequence is TGCGCCAGCAGCTTACGGGGGATCGCTGAAGCTTTCTTT. Its protein product is CASSLRGIAEAFF. Using reference TRBV5-1 and TRBJ1-1 for the parts outside the CDR3, the full variable domain is KAGVTQTPRYLIKTRGQQVTLSCSPISGHRSVSWYQQTPGQGLQFLFEYFSETQRNKGNFPGRFSGRQFSNSRSEMNVSTLELGDSALYLCASSLRGIAEAFFGQGTRLTVV.

This chain links TRBV7-6 with TRBJ1-4; tentatively, D is TRBD1 (6 bases). Trimming pared 6 bases from V and 0 bases from J, leaving 20 bases between. From germline, CDR1 is SGHVS and CDR2 FNYEAQ. The CDR3 extends over 18 amino acids. For the CDR3, the DNA is TGTGCCAGCAGACCCGCCACGGGACAACCTGCAACTAATGAAAAACTGTTTTTT. As protein: CASRPATGQPATNEKLFF.

V is TRBV29-1 and J is TRBJ2-1, with 8 bases that match TRBD1. The CDR3 spans 13 residues. The V and J ends lost 7 bases and 4 bases, in that order; junction bases with no gene match: 6. CDR1 and CDR2 from the germline V gene are SQVTM and ANQGSEA. The chain's CDR3 is CSARQGKYNEQFF. The CDR3 nucleotides are TGCAGCGCCAGACAGGGGAAATACAATGAGCAGTTCTTC.

The genes are TRBV27 and TRBJ2-5; D is ambiguous. V was pared by 5 bases and J by 3 bases, with 10 bases between. CDR3 size: 13 residues. CDR1 is MNHEY and CDR2 is SMNVEV in the germline V gene (reference sequence). The CDR3 DNA reads TGTGCCAGCAGTCCCGAGAACGAAGAGACCCAGTACTTC. Amino acid sequence: CASSPENEETQYF.

V is TRBV28 and J is TRBJ2-7; 10 nucleotides agree with TRBD2. Trimming cost V 1 base and J 0 bases; bases outside gene matches: 6. CDR1 is MDHEN and CDR2 is SYDVKM in the germline V gene. CDR3 size: 17 residues. In DNA form, the CDR3 reads TGTGCCAGCAGTTTATATACTAGCGGGACGTACTCCTACGAGCAGTACTTC. This gives the protein CASSLYTSGTYSYEQYF.

This clone came up once. The gene calls are TRBV6-1 and TRBJ1-3; D gene unclear. Per germline, CDR1 MNHNS and CDR2 SASEGT. Trimming pared 3 bases from V and 4 bases from J, leaving 7 bases between. This CDR3 spans 13 amino acids. CDR3 nucleotides: TGTGCCAGCAGTGATTATCTGGGAAACACCATATATTTT. Translating it yields CASSDYLGNTIYF.

The CDR3 protein is CASITLDRVDTGELFF. Written as DNA, the CDR3 is TGTGCCAGTATAACCTTGGACAGGGTCGACACCGGGGAGCTGTTTTTT. The gene calls are TRBV27 and TRBJ2-2; TRBD1 matches 8 bases. CDR1 is MNHEY and CDR2 is SMNVEV in the germline V gene (reference sequence). The CDR3 contains 16 residues. J was trimmed by 3 bases and V by 9 bases; bases with no gene match: 12.